These 16 T cell receptor beta chains share one sample of origin, sequenced in a study of T-cell reconstitution after alpha-beta-depleted transplantation in children. The authors prepared the TCRbeta library with unique molecular identifiers. A single record per CDR3 protein comes from TCRdb applying MiXCR to the PCR reads. The sample consists of around 580,000 distinct CDR3 sequences, roughly 27% of them appearing once. This sample comprised PBMCs, obtained before TCRalphabeta/CD19-depleted stem cell transplant. The source is a boy younger than two with Wiskott-Aldrich syndrome, due to receive a stem cell transplant.

The chain has TRBV9 and TRBJ2-1; D call uncertain. V was trimmed by 0 bases and J by 6 bases, leaving 13 bases between them. Per germline, CDR1 SGDLS and CDR2 YYNGEE. This CDR3 region has 15 residues. The CDR3: CASSVAVGPANEQFF. CDR3 nucleotide sequence: TGTGCCAGCAGCGTAGCGGTAGGCCCGGCCAATGAGCAGTTCTTC.

This clonotype was found a few times. V and J are TRBV7-3 and TRBJ2-6; D is possibly TRBD1 (6 bases). Germline V gene data show CDR1 as SGHTA and CDR2 as FQGTGA. The CDR3 has 16 amino acids. The ends were cut back, 4 bases at V and 5 bases at J, with 15 bases in the middle. The CDR3 loop is CASSSGTFSRANVLTF. CDR3 in DNA: TGTGCCAGCAGCTCCGGGACATTCAGCAGGGCCAACGTCCTGACTTTC.

This clonotype was seen a few times. The V and J genes are TRBV27 and TRBJ2-7, with 10 bases lining up with TRBD2. The CDR3 spans 15 residues. V lost 2 bases to trimming and J lost 2 bases; unmatched junction nucleotides: 3. Germline CDR1 is MNHEY and CDR2 is SMNVEV (reference sequence). The CDR3 reads CASSLGLADPYEQYF. DNA for the CDR3: TGTGCCAGCAGTTTAGGACTAGCGGATCCCTACGAGCAGTACTTC.

The gene calls are TRBV20-1 and TRBJ2-7; the D gene is possibly TRBD1 (6 bases). From germline, CDR1 is DFQATT and CDR2 SNEGSKA (reference sequence). With 3 bases removed from V and 4 bases from J, the gap between germline ends came to 10 bases. There are 12 residues in the CDR3. The CDR3: CSASQDRYEQYF. The CDR3 coding sequence is TGCAGTGCTAGCCAAGACAGGTACGAGCAGTACTTC.

The V and J genes are TRBV7-9 and TRBJ2-3; D gene ambiguous. CDR1 is SEHNR, CDR2 FQNEAQ, per germline (reference sequence). The length of the CDR3 is 15 residues. Trimming took 3 bases from V and 2 from J, leaving 12 bases between them. CDR3 residues: CASSFSVSHTDTQYF. CDR3 coding DNA: TGTGCCAGCAGCTTCTCCGTGAGTCACACAGATACGCAGTATTTT.

A few counts support this clonotype. This chain uses TRBV12-3 or TRBV12-4 with TRBJ2-1; D call uncertain. This CDR3 has 14 amino acids. V gave up 1 base and J gave up 13 bases, with 17 bases separating them. In DNA form, the CDR3 reads TGTGCCAGCAGTTTAGATTCATTGGCTAGTGTACAGTTCTTC. As protein: CASSLDSLASVQFF.

The rearrangement links TRBV5-5 to TRBJ2-5, with 13 positions matching TRBD2. Per the germline V gene, CDR1 is SGHKS and CDR2 is YYEKEE (reference sequence). Trimming cost V 4 bases and J 2 bases; bases outside gene matches: 5. This CDR3 comprises 16 residues. The DNA for the CDR3 is TGTGCCAGCAGCAGACTACTAGCGGGAGGGCAAGAGACCCAGTACTTC. It encodes CASSRLLAGGQETQYF.

This clonotype has at least ten counts. This sequence joins TRBV20-1 and TRBJ2-1; TRBD2 agrees at 11 bases. In germline, CDR1 is DFQATT, CDR2 SNEGSKA (reference sequence). Trimming took 3 bases from V and 3 from J; bases not matched to a gene: 1. The CDR3 spans 14 residues. The CDR3 nucleotides read TGCAGTGCTAGGGGACTAGCGGACTACAATGAGCAGTTCTTC. The encoded protein is CSARGLADYNEQFF.

V and J are TRBV14 and TRBJ2-2; 7 bases line up with TRBD2. Germline CDR1 reads SGHDN; CDR2 reads FVKESK. The CDR3 contains 18 residues. V lost 1 base, J lost 0 bases, and 8 bases stayed unmatched. The CDR3 DNA reads TGTGCCAGCAGCCAAGTCTCTAGCGGAAGAGCGAACACCGGGGAGCTGTTTTTT. Translation: CASSQVSSGRANTGELFF.

CDR3 nucleotides: TGCGCCAGCAGCTTGGACGGGATAAGAATCTTCGAGCAGTACTTC. Protein sequence: CASSLDGIRIFEQYF. The genes are TRBV5-1 and TRBJ2-7; D perhaps matches TRBD2 (5 bases). V lost 0 bases and J lost 6, with 16 bases in between. CDR3 length equals 15 residues. In germline, CDR1 is SGHRS, CDR2 YFSETQ.

The chain employs TRBV3-1 and TRBJ2-1; TRBD2 matches at 10 bases. The CDR3 runs to 17 residues. V lost 0 bases to trimming and J lost 1 base; unmatched junction nucleotides: 3. Germline V CDR1 and CDR2: LGHDT, YNNKEL (reference sequence). In nucleotides, the CDR3 is TGTGCCAGCAGCCAAGATATTAGCGGGAGGTCCTACAATGAGCAGTTCTTC. Translating it yields CASSQDISGRSYNEQFF.

The chain has TRBV11-2 and TRBJ1-1, with D unresolved. The CDR3 is 10 amino acids. Between the trimmed V and J ends, which lost 4 bases and 10 bases, there was a span of 7 bases. Germline lookup yields CDR1 SGHAT and CDR2 FQNNGV. The CDR3 loop is CASSSRRAFF. The CDR3 nucleotides read TGTGCCAGCAGCTCTCGACGAGCTTTCTTT.

In this sample, this clonotype turned up a few times. The rearrangement joins TRBV20-1 to TRBJ1-3, with TRBD1 as a possible D gene (5 bases). This CDR3 contains 15 residues. Trimming left V 0 bases short and J 2 bases short, with 11 bases between. Germline V gene data show CDR1 as DFQATT and CDR2 as SNEGSKA (reference sequence). In DNA, the CDR3 is TGCAGTGCTAGAGATCTTTTCAGGGCTGGAAACACCATATATTTT. It translates to CSARDLFRAGNTIYF.

The chain employs TRBV12-3 or TRBV12-4 and TRBJ2-3, with a weak D call TRBD2 (6 bases). V was clipped by 8 bases and J by 2 bases, with 14 bases between them. This CDR3 is 14 amino acids long. The CDR3 sequence is CASGLAEFTDTQYF. The DNA of the CDR3 is TGTGCCAGCGGATTAGCGGAGTTCACAGATACGCAGTATTTT.

The gene calls are TRBV5-1 and TRBJ2-1; unclear D gene. The CDR3 loop spans 12 amino acids. V was clipped by 6 bases and J by 6 bases, with 10 bases between them. Per the germline V gene, CDR1 is SGHRS and CDR2 is YFSETQ. In DNA form, the CDR3 reads TGCGCCAGCAATGGCCTCTCCAATGAGCAGTTCTTC. Translation: CASNGLSNEQFF.

The CDR3 DNA is TGCAGTGTCCCGGCCCAAGAGACCCAGTACTTC. It is translated as CSVPAQETQYF. The chain uses TRBV20-1 and TRBJ2-5; D is uncertain. The CDR3 totals 11 residues. Germline lookup yields CDR1 DFQATT and CDR2 SNEGSKA (reference sequence). V was shortened by 7 bases and J by 1 base, with 7 bases between the two germline ends.